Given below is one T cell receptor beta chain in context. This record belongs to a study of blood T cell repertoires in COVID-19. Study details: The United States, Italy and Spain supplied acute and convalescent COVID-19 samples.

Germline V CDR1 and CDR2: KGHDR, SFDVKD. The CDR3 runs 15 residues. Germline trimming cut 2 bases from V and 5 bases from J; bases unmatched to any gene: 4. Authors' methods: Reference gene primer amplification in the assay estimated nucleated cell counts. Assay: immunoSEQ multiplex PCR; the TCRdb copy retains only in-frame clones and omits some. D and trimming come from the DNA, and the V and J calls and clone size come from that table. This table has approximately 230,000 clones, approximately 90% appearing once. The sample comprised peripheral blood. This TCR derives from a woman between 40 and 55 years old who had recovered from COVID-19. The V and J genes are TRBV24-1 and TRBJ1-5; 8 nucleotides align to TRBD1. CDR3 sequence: CATSDSRQGYQPQHF. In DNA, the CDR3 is TGTGCCACCAGTGATTCCCGACAGGGGTATCAGCCCCAGCATTTT.